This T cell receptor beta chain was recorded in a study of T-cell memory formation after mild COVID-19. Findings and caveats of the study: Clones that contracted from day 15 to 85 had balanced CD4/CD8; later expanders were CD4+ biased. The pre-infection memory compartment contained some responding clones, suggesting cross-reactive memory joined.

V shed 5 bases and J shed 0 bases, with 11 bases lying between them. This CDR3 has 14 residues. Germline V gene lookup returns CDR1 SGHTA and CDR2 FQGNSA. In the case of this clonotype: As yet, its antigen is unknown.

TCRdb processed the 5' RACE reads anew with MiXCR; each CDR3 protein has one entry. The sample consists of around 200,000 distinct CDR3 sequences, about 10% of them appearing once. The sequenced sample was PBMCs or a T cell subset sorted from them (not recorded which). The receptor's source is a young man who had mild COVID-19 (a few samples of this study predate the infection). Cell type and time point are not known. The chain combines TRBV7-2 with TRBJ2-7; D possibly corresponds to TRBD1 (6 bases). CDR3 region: CASSPRGYSYEQYF. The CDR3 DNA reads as TGTGCCAGCAGCCCTAGGGGGTACTCCTACGAGCAGTACTTC.